This TCR beta chain is from a study of T-cell memory formation after mild COVID-19. Study-level points and caveats: Chiefly within CM and EM were the contracting CD4+ clones; CD8+ ones were within EMRA. Researchers found some responding clones in pre-infection memory, a sign that cross-reactive memory joined.

Trimming removed 1 base at V and 7 bases at J, with 15 bases between. Germline assignment: CDR1 SGHDN and CDR2 FVKESK. The CDR3 extends over 15 amino acids. UMIs and sample barcodes were carried by the TCR alpha and TCR beta cDNA libraries that 5'RACE produced using constant-segment primers. MiXCR, applied by TCRdb to the 5' RACE reads, yields one record per CDR3 protein. There are a few hundred thousand distinct CDR3 sequences in the sample; over 9.5% occur only once, and less than 4% lies in the top ten. Concerning this clonotype: Its antigen is not known.

The receptor was isolated from a man aged 18 to 35 who had mild COVID-19 (a few samples of this study predate the infection). Cell type and time point are not known. The rearrangement links TRBV14 to TRBJ2-3, with D maybe TRBD1 (5 bases). Sample: PBMCs or a T cell subset sorted from them (not recorded which). As DNA, the CDR3 is TGTGCCAGCAGCCAAGGTTCCCAGGGATGGTATACGCAGTATTTT. Residues: CASSQGSQGWYTQYF. The full variable domain, in which reference TRBV14 and TRBJ2-3 provide the parts outside the CDR3, is EAGVTQFPSHSVIEKGQTVTLRCDPISGHDNLYWYRRVMGKEIKFLLHFVKESKQDESGMPNNRFLAERTGGTYSTLKVQPAELEDSGVYFCASSQGSQGWYTQYFGPGTRLTVL.